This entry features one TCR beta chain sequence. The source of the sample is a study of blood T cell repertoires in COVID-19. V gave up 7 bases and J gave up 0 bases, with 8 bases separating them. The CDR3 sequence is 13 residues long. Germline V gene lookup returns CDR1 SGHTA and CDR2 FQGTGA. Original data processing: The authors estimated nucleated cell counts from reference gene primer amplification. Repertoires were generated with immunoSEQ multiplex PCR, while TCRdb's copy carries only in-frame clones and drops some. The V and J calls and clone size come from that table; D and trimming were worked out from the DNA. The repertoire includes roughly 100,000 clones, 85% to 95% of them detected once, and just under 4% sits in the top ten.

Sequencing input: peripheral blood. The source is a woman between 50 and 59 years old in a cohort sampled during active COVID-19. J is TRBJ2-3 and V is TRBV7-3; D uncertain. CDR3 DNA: TGTGCCAGCACTACCTCTAGCACAGATACGCAGTATTTT. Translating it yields CASTTSSTDTQYF.